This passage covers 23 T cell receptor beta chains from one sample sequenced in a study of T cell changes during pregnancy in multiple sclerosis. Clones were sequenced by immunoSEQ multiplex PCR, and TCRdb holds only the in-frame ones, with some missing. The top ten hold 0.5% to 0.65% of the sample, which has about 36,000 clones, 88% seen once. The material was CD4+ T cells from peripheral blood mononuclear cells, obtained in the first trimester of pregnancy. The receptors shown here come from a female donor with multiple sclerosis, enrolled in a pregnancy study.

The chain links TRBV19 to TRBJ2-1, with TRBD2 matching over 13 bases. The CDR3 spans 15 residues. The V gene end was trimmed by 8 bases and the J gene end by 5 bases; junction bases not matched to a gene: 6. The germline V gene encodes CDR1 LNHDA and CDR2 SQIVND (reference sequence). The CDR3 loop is CASVGGLAGDNEQFF. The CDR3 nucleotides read TGTGCCAGTGTTGGTGGACTAGCGGGGGACAATGAGCAGTTCTTC.

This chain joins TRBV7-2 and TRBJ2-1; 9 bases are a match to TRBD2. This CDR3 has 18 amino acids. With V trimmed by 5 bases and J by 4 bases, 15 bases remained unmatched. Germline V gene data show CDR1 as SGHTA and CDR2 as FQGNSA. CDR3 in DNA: TGTGCCAGCAGCGCAAGTCTTGCCGGGACTAGCTATTACAATGAGCAGTTCTTC. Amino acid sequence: CASSASLAGTSYYNEQFF.

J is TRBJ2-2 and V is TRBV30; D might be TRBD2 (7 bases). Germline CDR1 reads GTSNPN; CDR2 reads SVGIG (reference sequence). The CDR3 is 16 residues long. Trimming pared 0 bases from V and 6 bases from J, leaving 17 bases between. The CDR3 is CAWSVRGGVFAGELFF. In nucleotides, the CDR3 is TGTGCCTGGAGTGTAAGGGGGGGGGTGTTCGCCGGGGAGCTGTTTTTT.

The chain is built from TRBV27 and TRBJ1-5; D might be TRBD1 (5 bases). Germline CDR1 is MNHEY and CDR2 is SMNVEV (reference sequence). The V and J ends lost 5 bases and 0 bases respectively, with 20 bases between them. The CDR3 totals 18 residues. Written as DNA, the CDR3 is TGTGCCAGCAGTCAACCTCCATGGGGCTCCGATAGCAATCAGCCCCAGCATTTT. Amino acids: CASSQPPWGSDSNQPQHF.

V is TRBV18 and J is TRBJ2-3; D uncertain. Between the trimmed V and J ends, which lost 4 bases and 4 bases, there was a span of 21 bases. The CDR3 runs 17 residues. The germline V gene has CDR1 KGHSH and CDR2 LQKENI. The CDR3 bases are TGTGCCAGCTCACACGCCCCGGGTACCCGTGCCGCAGATACGCAGTATTTT. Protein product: CASSHAPGTRAADTQYF.

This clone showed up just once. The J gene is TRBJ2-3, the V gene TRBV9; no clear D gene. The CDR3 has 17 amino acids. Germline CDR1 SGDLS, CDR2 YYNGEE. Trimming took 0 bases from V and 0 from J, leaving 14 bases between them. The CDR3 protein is CASSVEFSRTSTDTQYF. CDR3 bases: TGTGCCAGCAGCGTAGAATTTAGCCGCACTAGCACAGATACGCAGTATTTT.

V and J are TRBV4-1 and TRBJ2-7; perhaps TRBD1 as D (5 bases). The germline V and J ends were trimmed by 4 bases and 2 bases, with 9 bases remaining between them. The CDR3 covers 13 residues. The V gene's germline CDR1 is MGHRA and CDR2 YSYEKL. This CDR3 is CASSRIGAYEQYF. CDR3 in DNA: TGCGCCAGCAGCCGCATAGGGGCCTACGAGCAGTACTTC.

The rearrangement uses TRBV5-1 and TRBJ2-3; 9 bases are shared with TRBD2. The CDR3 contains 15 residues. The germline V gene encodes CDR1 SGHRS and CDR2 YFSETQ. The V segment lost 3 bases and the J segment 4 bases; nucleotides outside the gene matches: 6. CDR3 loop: CASSWAAGGPDTQYF. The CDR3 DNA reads TGCGCCAGCAGCTGGGCAGCGGGGGGCCCAGATACGCAGTATTTT.

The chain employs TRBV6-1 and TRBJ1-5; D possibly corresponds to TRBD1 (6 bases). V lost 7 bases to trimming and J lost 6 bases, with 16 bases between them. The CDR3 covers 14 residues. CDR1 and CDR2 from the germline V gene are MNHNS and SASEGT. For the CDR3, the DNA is TGTGCCAGCATCGGCCCTGGGGGCGGTCAGCCCCAGCATTTT. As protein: CASIGPGGGQPQHF.

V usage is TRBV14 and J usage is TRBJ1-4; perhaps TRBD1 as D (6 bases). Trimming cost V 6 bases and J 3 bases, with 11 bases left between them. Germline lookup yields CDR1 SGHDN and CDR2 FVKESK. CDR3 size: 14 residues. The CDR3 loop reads CASRRGGSNEKLFF. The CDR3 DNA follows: TGTGCCAGCAGGAGGGGGGGGTCTAATGAAAAACTGTTTTTT.

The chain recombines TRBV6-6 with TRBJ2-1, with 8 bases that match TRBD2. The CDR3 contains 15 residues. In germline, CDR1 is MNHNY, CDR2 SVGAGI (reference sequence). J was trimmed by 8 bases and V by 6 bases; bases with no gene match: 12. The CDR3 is CASSPQRGGGDEQFF. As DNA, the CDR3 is TGTGCCAGCAGCCCTCAACGGGGGGGCGGCGATGAGCAGTTCTTC.

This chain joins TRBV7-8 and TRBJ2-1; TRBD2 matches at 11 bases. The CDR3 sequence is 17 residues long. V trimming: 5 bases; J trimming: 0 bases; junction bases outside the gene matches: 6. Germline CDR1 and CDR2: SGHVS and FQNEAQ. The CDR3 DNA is TGTGCCAGCAGCCCCGGGACTAGCGGTAACTCCTACAATGAGCAGTTCTTC. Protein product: CASSPGTSGNSYNEQFF.

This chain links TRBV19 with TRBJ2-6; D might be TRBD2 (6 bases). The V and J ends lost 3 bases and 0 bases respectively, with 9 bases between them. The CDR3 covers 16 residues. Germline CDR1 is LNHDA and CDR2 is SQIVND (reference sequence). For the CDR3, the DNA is TGTGCCAGTAGTATGGAGGGGATCTCTGGGGCCAACGTCCTGACTTTC. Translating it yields CASSMEGISGANVLTF.

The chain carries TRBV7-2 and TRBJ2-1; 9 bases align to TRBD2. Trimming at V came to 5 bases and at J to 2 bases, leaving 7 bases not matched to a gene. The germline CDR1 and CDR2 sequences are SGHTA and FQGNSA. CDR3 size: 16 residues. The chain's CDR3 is CASSRISGRPYNEQFF. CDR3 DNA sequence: TGTGCCAGCAGCCGCATCAGCGGGAGGCCCTACAATGAGCAGTTCTTC.

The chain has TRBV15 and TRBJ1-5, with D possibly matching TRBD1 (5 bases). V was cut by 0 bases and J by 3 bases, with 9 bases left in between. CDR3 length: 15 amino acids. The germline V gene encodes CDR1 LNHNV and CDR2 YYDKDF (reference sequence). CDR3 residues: CATSREGQVNQPQHF. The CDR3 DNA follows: TGTGCCACCAGCAGAGAGGGGCAGGTCAATCAGCCCCAGCATTTT.

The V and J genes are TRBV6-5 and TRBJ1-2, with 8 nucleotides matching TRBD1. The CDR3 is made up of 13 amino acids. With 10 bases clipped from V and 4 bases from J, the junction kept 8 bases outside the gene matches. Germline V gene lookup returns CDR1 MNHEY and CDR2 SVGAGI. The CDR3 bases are TGTGCCACTACGACAGGGGCTACCTATGGCTACACCTTC. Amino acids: CATTTGATYGYTF.

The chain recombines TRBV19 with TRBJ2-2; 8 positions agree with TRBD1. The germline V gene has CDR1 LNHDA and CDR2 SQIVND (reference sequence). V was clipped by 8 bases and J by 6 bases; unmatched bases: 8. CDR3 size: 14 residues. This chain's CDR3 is CASSPQGAAGELFF. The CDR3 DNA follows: TGTGCCAGTTCCCCCCAGGGGGCGGCCGGGGAGCTGTTTTTT.

The chain's CDR3 is CSVAGWVEGAMKDTF. CDR3 DNA: TGCAGCGTTGCCGGGTGGGTGGAGGGGGCGATGAAAGACACCTTC. This rearrangement joins TRBV29-1 to TRBJ1-2, with 7 positions matching TRBD1. CDR3 length: 15 residues. The germline V gene has CDR1 SQVTM and CDR2 ANQGSEA. Trimming took 4 bases from V and 12 from J; bases not matched to a gene: 20.

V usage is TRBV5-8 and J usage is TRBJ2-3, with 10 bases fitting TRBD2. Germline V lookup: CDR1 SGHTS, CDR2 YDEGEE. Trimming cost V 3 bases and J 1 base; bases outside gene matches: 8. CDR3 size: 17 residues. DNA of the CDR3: TGTGCCAGCAGCTCTCGTACCGGGACTAGCGGCACAGATACGCAGTATTTT. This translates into CASSSRTGTSGTDTQYF.

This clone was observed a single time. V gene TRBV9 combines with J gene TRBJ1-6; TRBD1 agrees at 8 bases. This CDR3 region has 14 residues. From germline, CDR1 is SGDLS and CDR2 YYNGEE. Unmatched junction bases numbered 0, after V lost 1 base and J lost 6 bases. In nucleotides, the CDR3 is TGTGCCAGCAGCGTACAGGGGGCTAATTCACCCCTCCACTTT. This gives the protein CASSVQGANSPLHF.

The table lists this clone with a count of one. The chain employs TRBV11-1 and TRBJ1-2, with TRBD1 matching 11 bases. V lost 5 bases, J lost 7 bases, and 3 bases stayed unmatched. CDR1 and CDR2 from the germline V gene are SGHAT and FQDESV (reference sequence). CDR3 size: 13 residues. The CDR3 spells CASSRTGGGGYTF. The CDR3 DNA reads TGTGCCAGCAGCCGGACAGGGGGCGGTGGCTACACCTTC. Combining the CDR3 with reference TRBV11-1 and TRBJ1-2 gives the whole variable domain EAEVAQSPRYKITEKSQAVAFWCDPISGHATLYWYRQILGQGPELLVQFQDESVVDDSQLPKDRFSAERLKGVDSTLKIQPAELGDSAMYLCASSRTGGGGYTFGSGTRLTVV.

The CDR3 here is CASSERENQPQHF. CDR3 bases: TGTGCCAGCAGTGAACGGGAGAATCAGCCCCAGCATTTT. This chain connects TRBV6-1 to TRBJ1-5; D unresolved. Between the trimmed V and J ends, which lost 2 bases and 4 bases, there was a span of 6 bases. Germline CDR1 and CDR2: MNHNS and SASEGT. The CDR3 consists of 13 residues.

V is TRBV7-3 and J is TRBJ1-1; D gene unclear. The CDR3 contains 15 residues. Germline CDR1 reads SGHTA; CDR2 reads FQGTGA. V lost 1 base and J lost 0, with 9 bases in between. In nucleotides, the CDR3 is TGTGCCAGCAGCTTAAGTACGGTAATGAACACTGAAGCTTTCTTT. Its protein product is CASSLSTVMNTEAFF. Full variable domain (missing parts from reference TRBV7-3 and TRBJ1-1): GAGVSQTPSNKVTEKGKYVELRCDPISGHTALYWYRQSLGQGPEFLIYFQGTGAADDSGLPNDRFFAVRPEGSVSTLKIQRTERGDSAVYLCASSLSTVMNTEAFFGQGTRLTVV.